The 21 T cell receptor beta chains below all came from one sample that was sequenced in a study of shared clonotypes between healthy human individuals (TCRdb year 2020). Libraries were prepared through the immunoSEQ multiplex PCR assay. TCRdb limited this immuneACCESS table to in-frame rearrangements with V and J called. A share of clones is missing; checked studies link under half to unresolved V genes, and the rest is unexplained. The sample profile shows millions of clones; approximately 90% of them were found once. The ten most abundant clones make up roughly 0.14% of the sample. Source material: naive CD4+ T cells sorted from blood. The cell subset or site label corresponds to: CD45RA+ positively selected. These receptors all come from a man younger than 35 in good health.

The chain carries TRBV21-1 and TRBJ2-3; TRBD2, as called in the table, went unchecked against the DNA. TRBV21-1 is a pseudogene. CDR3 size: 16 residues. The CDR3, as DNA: TGTGCCAGCAGCAAGATAACTAGCGGGAGAATAGATACGCAGTATTTT. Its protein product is CASSKITSGRIDTQYF.

The CDR3 nucleotides are TGTGCCAGCAGCTTAACTAGCGGGAGGGGTGAGACCCAGTACTTC. This sequence encodes CASSLTSGRGETQYF. The rearrangement uses TRBV13 and TRBJ2-5; 13 nucleotides line up with TRBD2. The germline V gene has CDR1 PRHDT and CDR2 FYEKMQ (reference sequence). This CDR3 is 15 amino acids long. V shed 2 bases, J shed 5 bases, and the junction held 2 bases outside the gene matches.

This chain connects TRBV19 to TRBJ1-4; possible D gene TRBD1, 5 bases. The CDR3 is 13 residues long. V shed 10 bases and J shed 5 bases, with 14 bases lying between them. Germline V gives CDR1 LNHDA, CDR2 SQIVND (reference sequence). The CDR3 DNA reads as TGTGCCACCAAGGGACGGGGAAATGAAAAACTGTTTTTT. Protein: CATKGRGNEKLFF.

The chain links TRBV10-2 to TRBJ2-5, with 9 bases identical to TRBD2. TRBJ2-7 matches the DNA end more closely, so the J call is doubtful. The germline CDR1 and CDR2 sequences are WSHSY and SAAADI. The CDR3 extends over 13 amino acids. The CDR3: CASGSGGNYEQYF. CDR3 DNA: TGCGCCAGCGGAAGCGGGGGGAACTACGAGCAGTACTTC.

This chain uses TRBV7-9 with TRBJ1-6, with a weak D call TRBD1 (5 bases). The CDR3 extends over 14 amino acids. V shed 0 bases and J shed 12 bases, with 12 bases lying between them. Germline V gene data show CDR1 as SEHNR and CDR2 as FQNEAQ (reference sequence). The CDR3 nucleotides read TGTGCCAGCAGCTTAGCGGGGTTGGGGCTACCCCTCCACTTT. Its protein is CASSLAGLGLPLHF.

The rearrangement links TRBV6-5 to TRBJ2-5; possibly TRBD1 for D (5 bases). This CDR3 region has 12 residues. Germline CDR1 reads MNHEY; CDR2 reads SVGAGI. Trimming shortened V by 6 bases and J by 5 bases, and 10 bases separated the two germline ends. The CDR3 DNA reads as TGTGCCAGCAGCGACAGAGTGGAGACCCAGTACTTC. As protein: CASSDRVETQYF.

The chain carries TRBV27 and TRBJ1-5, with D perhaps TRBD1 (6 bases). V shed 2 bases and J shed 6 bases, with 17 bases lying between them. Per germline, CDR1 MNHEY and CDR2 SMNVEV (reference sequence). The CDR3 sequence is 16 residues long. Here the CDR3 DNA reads TGTGCCAGCAGTTTAAGTGGTTACCAGGGGACTCAGCCCCAGCATTTT. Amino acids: CASSLSGYQGTQPQHF.

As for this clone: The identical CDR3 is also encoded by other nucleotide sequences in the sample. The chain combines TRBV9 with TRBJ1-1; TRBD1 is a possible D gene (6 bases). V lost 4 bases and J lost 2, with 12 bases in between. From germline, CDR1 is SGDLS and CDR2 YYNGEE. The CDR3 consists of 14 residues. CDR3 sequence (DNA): TGTGCCAGCAGCCCTCGAGGGGGAAACACTGAAGCTTTCTTT. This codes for CASSPRGGNTEAFF.

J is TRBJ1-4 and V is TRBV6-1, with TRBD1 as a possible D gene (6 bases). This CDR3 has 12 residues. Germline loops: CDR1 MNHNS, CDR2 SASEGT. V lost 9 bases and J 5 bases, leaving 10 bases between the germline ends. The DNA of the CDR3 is TGTGCCAGTGGACAGTTGAATGAAAAACTGTTTTTT. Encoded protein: CASGQLNEKLFF.

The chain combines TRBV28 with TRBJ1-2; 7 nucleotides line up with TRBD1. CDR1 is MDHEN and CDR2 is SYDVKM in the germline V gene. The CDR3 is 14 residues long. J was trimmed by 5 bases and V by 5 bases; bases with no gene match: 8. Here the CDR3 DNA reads TGTGCCAGCAGTCTACCCCACAGGGGTTATGGCTACACCTTC. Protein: CASSLPHRGYGYTF.

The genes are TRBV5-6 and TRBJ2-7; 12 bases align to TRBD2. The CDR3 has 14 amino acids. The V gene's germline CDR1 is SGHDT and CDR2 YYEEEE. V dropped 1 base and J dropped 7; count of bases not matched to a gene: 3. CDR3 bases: TGTGCCAGCAGCTTGCTAGCGGGAGGGCGAGAGCAGTACTTC. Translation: CASSLLAGGREQYF.

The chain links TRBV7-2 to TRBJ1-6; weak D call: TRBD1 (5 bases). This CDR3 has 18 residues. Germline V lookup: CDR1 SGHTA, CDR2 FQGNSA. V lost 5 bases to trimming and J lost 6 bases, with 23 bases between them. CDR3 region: CASSLYGVRVGTNSPLHF. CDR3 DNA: TGTGCCAGCAGCCTTTATGGGGTCCGGGTGGGGACTAATTCACCCCTCCACTTT.

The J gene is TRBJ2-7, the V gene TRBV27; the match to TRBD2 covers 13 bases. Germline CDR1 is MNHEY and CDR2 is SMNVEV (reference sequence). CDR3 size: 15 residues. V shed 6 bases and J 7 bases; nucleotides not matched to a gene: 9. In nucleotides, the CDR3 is TGTGCCAGCAGCCCCGGGACTAGCGGGAATAGGGAGCAGTACTTC. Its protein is CASSPGTSGNREQYF.

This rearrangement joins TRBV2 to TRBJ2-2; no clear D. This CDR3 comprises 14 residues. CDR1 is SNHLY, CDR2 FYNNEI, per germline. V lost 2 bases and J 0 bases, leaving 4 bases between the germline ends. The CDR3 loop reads CASSERPNTGELFF. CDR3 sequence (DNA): TGTGCCAGCAGTGAACGACCGAACACCGGGGAGCTGTTTTTT.

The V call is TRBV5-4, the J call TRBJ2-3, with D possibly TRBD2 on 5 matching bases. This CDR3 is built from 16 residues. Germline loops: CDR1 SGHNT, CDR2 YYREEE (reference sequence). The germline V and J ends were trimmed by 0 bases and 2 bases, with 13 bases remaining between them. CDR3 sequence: CASSLAGSSPTDTQYF. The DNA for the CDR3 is TGTGCCAGCAGCTTGGCCGGGTCTAGCCCCACAGATACGCAGTATTTT. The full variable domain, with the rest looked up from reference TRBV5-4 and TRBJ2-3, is ETGVTQSPTHLIKTRGQQVTLRCSSQSGHNTVSWYQQALGQGPQFIFQYYREEENGRGNFPPRFSGLQFPNYSSELNVNALELDDSALYLCASSLAGSSPTDTQYFGPGTRLTVL.

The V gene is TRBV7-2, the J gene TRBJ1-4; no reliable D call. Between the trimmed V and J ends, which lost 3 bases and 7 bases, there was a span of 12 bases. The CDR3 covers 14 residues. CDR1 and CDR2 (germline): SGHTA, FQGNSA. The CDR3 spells CASSLSFGSEKLFF. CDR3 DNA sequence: TGTGCCAGCAGCTTGTCCTTCGGGAGTGAAAAACTGTTTTTT. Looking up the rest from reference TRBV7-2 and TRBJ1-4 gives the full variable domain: GAGVSQSPSNKVTEKGKDVELRCDPISGHTALYWYRQSLGQGLEFLIYFQGNSAPDKSGLPSDRFSAERTGGSVSTLTIQRTQQEDSAVYLCASSLSFGSEKLFFGSGTQLSVL.

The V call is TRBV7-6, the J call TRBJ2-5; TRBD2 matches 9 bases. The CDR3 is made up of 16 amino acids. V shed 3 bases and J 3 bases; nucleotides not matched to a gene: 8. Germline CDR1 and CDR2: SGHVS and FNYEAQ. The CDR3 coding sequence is TGTGCCAGCAGCTTGGACTATGTAGCGGGAGAAGAGACCCAGTACTTC. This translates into CASSLDYVAGEETQYF.

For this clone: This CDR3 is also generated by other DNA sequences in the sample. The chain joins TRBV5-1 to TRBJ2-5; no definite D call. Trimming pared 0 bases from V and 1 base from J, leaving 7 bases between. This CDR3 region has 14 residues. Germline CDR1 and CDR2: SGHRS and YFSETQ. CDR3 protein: CASSLGAGQETQYF. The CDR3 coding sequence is TGCGCCAGCAGCTTGGGGGCAGGCCAAGAGACCCAGTACTTC.

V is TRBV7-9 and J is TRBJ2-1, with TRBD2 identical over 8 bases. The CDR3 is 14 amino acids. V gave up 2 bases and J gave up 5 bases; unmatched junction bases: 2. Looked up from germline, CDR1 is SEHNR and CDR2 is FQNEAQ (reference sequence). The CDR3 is CASSLQRGNNEQFF. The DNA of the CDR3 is TGTGCCAGCAGCTTACAGCGGGGGAACAATGAGCAGTTCTTC. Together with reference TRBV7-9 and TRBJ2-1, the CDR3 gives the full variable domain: DTGVSQNPRHKITKRGQNVTFRCDPISEHNRLYWYRQTLGQGPEFLTYFQNEAQLEKSRLLSDRFSAERPKGSFSTLEIQRTEQGDSAMYLCASSLQRGNNEQFFGPGTRLTVL.

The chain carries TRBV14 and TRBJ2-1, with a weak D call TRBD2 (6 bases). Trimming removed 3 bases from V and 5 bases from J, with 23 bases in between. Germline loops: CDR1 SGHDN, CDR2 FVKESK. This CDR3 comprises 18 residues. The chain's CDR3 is CASSQLLGRGLRDNEQFF. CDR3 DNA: TGTGCCAGCAGCCAGCTACTGGGGCGGGGCCTCAGGGACAATGAGCAGTTCTTC.

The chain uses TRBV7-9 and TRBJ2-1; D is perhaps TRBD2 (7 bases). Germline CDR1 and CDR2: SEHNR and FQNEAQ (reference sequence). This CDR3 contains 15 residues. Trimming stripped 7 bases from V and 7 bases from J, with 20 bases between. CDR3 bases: TGTGCCAGCACCAAGGACAGAGACGGGGGGAATGAGCAGTTCTTC. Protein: CASTKDRDGGNEQFF.